This record concerns one TCR beta chain sequence. The record originates from a study of cytomegalovirus exposure and HLA in healthy donors. 13 Jbeta primers and 60 Vbeta primers were used for the PCR. Data came from immunoSEQ multiplex PCR; TCRdb stores just in-frame clones and leaves some out. This sample has 150,000 to 160,000 clones, with roughly 80% found just once. The CDR3 consists of 13 residues. The germline CDR1 and CDR2 sequences are MGHRA and YSYEKL. Trimming removed 4 bases from V and 4 bases from J, with 10 bases in between. The receptor's source is a woman in her forties in good health and CMV-seronegative. J is TRBJ1-1 and V is TRBV4-1; D may be TRBD1 (5 bases). Sequenced input: PBMCs. The CDR3 sequence is CASSRPGATEAFF. CDR3 coding DNA: TGCGCCAGCAGCCGACCTGGGGCCACTGAAGCTTTCTTT.